The rows below give T cell receptor beta chains drawn from one sample of a study of blood T cell repertoires in COVID-19. Sequencing was performed with immunoSEQ multiplex PCR; in TCRdb, only in-frame clones are kept and a portion is missing. The sample lists roughly 67,000 clones; approximately 93% were seen once. Specimen: peripheral blood. The receptors stem from a man aged 70-80 years with active COVID-19. Both conserved end residues are part of each CDR3. D genes are given only for firm matches. Not every row has a clone size; where given, it reads once, few, many or a size class.

j_call: TRBJ2-7; d_call: TRBD2; clone_size: NA; v_call: TRBV7-9; cdr3_aa: CASSLRLAGSSYEQYF; cdr3_nt: TGTGCCAGCAGCTTAAGACTAGCGGGGAGCTCCTACGAGCAGTACTTC
j_call: TRBJ1-6; d_call: TRBD1; clone_size: NA; v_call: TRBV5-1; cdr3_aa: CASSLRDSNNSPLHF; cdr3_nt: TGCGCCAGCAGCTTACGGGACAGCAATAATTCACCCCTCCACTTT
j_call: TRBJ1-2; d_call: NA; clone_size: once; v_call: TRBV27; cdr3_aa: CASSPSGGSSTGYTF; cdr3_nt: TGTGCCAGCAGTCCCTCGGGAGGTTCGTCTACCGGCTACACCTTC
j_call: TRBJ2-1; d_call: TRBD1; clone_size: NA; v_call: TRBV12-3/TRBV12-4; cdr3_aa: CASSRGQGIEQFF; cdr3_nt: TGTGCCAGCAGTAGGGGACAGGGAATAGAGCAGTTCTTC
j_call: TRBJ1-6; d_call: TRBD1; clone_size: NA; v_call: TRBV4-1; cdr3_aa: CASSQPGQGVNSPLHF; cdr3_nt: TGCGCCAGCAGCCAACCGGGACAGGGGGTTAATTCACCCCTCCACTTT
j_call: TRBJ1-3; d_call: NA; clone_size: NA; v_call: TRBV5-1; cdr3_aa: CASSPDGVGNTIYF; cdr3_nt: TGCGCCAGCAGCCCGGACGGGGTTGGAAACACCATATATTTT
j_call: TRBJ2-1; d_call: NA; clone_size: NA; v_call: TRBV10-2; cdr3_aa: CASSIQGSSYNEQFF; cdr3_nt: TGCGCCAGCAGCATACAGGGAAGCTCCTACAATGAGCAGTTCTTC
j_call: TRBJ2-5; d_call: TRBD1; clone_size: once; v_call: TRBV5-1; cdr3_aa: CASSLYTPGTAYQETQYF; cdr3_nt: TGCGCCAGCAGCTTGTATACGCCTGGGACAGCGTACCAAGAGACCCAGTACTTC
j_call: TRBJ2-5; d_call: NA; clone_size: NA; v_call: TRBV4-1; cdr3_aa: CASSQARGHQETQYF; cdr3_nt: TGCGCCAGCAGCCAAGCTCGGGGTCACCAAGAGACCCAGTACTTC
j_call: TRBJ2-3; d_call: TRBD2; clone_size: NA; v_call: TRBV5-4; cdr3_aa: CASSLAGGLTTDTQYF; cdr3_nt: TGTGCCAGCAGCTTGGCGGGGGGGCTTACCACAGATACGCAGTATTTT
j_call: TRBJ2-2; d_call: NA; clone_size: NA; v_call: TRBV19; cdr3_aa: CASKSPLTGELFF; cdr3_nt: TGTGCCAGTAAAAGCCCGCTCACCGGGGAGCTGTTTTTT
j_call: TRBJ2-5; d_call: TRBD2; clone_size: NA; v_call: TRBV7-2; cdr3_aa: CASSSRTSGSRETQYF; cdr3_nt: TGTGCCAGCAGCTCCCGGACTAGCGGGAGCCGGGAGACCCAGTACTTC
j_call: TRBJ1-6; d_call: TRBD1; clone_size: NA; v_call: TRBV4-1; cdr3_aa: CARQGSAPLHF; cdr3_nt: TGCGCCCGACAGGGGTCAGCACCCCTCCACTTT
j_call: TRBJ1-1; d_call: NA; clone_size: NA; v_call: TRBV6-4; cdr3_aa: CASSDSNRNTEAFF; cdr3_nt: TGTGCCAGCAGTGACTCGAACAGGAACACTGAAGCTTTCTTT
j_call: TRBJ1-6; d_call: NA; clone_size: NA; v_call: TRBV18; cdr3_aa: CASSSGGNSPLHF; cdr3_nt: TGTGCCAGCTCTTCGGGGGGTAATTCACCCCTCCACTTT